The 25 T cell receptor beta chains in this list originate from one sample, sequenced in a study of cytomegalovirus exposure and HLA in healthy donors. The PCR contained 60 Vbeta and 13 Jbeta primers. Using immunoSEQ multiplex PCR, the repertoire was profiled, and TCRdb retains in-frame clones only, with some absent. The sample contains some 61,000 clones, approximately 78% of which appear only once. Material: PBMCs. These receptors all come from a human donor in good health.

This chain connects TRBV13 to TRBJ2-5, with D possibly matching TRBD2 (6 bases). This CDR3 comprises 15 residues. Germline V lookup: CDR1 PRHDT, CDR2 FYEKMQ (reference sequence). The V gene lost 5 bases and the J gene lost 5 bases, with 18 bases spanning the gap. CDR3 in amino acids: CASSRARGSQETQYF. CDR3 coding DNA: TGTGCCAGCAGCCGGGCGCGGGGTAGTCAGGAGACCCAGTACTTC.

The chain links TRBV28 to TRBJ2-3; 8 nucleotides align to TRBD1. The trim removed 6 bases at V and 3 bases at J, leaving 2 bases unmatched. CDR1 MDHEN and CDR2 SYDVKM come from the germline V gene. This CDR3 contains 13 residues. The CDR3 loop is CASRTGGTDTQYF. In nucleotides, the CDR3 is TGTGCCAGCAGAACAGGGGGAACAGATACGCAGTATTTT.

The V and J genes are TRBV27 and TRBJ2-5; 7 bases fit TRBD2. Germline assignment: CDR1 MNHEY and CDR2 SMNVEV (reference sequence). The CDR3 has 15 residues. The V segment lost 4 bases and the J segment 4 bases; nucleotides outside the gene matches: 9. The chain's CDR3 is CASSSLGGATETQYF. CDR3 coding DNA: TGTGCCAGCAGTTCCCTGGGAGGGGCTACAGAGACCCAGTACTTC.

The genes are TRBV5-4 and TRBJ2-1, with 7 bases identical to TRBD1. This CDR3 has 14 residues. The trim removed 4 bases at V and 8 bases at J, leaving 9 bases unmatched. Germline CDR1 and CDR2: SGHNT and YYREEE (reference sequence). The CDR3 DNA reads TGTGCCAGCAGCCGTCCCGGGACAGTACATGAGCAGTTCTTC. Translating gives CASSRPGTVHEQFF.

Turning to this clone: One end of the junction varies from germline; a read error may be responsible. The chain is built from TRBV2 and TRBJ2-3; D is unclear. Looked up from germline, CDR1 is SNHLY and CDR2 is FYNNEI. The CDR3 spans 14 residues. The CDR3 loop is CAGSEAPTPSTQYF. Here the CDR3 DNA reads TGTGCCGGCAGTGAAGCGCCCACCCCCAGTACGCAGTATTTT. Full variable domain (outside the CDR3, taken from reference TRBV2 and TRBJ2-3): EPEVTQTPSHQVTQMGQEVILRCVPISNHLYFYWYRQILGQKVEFLVSFYNNEISEKSEIFDDQFSVERPDGSNFTLKIRSTKLEDSAMYFCAGSEAPTPSTQYFGPGTRLTVL.

This clone has a handful of counts. V usage is TRBV5-1 and J usage is TRBJ1-1; D gene unclear. The CDR3 is 12 residues long. Trimming shortened V by 4 bases and J by 4 bases, and 8 bases separated the two germline ends. CDR1 is SGHRS, CDR2 YFSETQ, per germline. CDR3 residues: CASSASGTEAFF. As DNA, the CDR3 is TGCGCCAGCAGCGCGTCGGGCACTGAAGCTTTCTTT.

The chain uses TRBV15 and TRBJ1-1; D is uncertain. The CDR3 totals 15 residues. Per germline, CDR1 LNHNV and CDR2 YYDKDF (reference sequence). V was pared by 3 bases and J by 2 bases, with 13 bases between. The CDR3 is CATSSLTSGNTEAFF. The CDR3 region has the DNA TGTGCCACCAGCAGTCTCACATCGGGTAACACTGAAGCTTTCTTT.

This chain uses TRBV11-3 with TRBJ2-5, with TRBD1 matching 7 bases. V lost 5 bases and J lost 3; bases outside the gene matches: 3. The CDR3 runs to 13 residues. Per germline, CDR1 SGHNT and CDR2 YENEEA. CDR3 nucleotide sequence: TGTGCCAGCAGCCGGGACAGAGAAGAGACCCAGTACTTC. It specifies CASSRDREETQYF.

The CDR3 sequence is CATGQGGNQPQHF. CDR3 nucleotide sequence: TGTGCAACCGGGCAGGGGGGCAATCAGCCCCAGCATTTT. The J gene is TRBJ1-5, the V gene TRBV6-4; 7 nucleotides align to TRBD1. There are 13 residues in the CDR3. Germline V gives CDR1 MRHNA, CDR2 SNTAGT.

This clone has only a few counts. The rearrangement joins TRBV29-1 to TRBJ1-5; weak D call: TRBD1 (5 bases). Germline CDR1 reads SQVTM; CDR2 reads ANQGSEA. V lost 3 bases and J 3 bases, leaving 9 bases between the germline ends. The CDR3 contains 13 residues. The DNA for the CDR3 is TGCAGCGTTGATCAGGGTCCCAATCAGCCCCAGCATTTT. It yields the protein CSVDQGPNQPQHF.

This clone was detected once. The V and J genes are TRBV7-2 and TRBJ2-3; 7 bases fit TRBD2. The V segment lost 2 bases and the J segment 2 bases; nucleotides outside the gene matches: 4. Germline values: CDR1 SGHTA, CDR2 FQGNSA. The CDR3 is made up of 15 amino acids. Here the CDR3 DNA reads TGTGCCAGCAGCTTAACGGGGGGACCCACAGATACGCAGTATTTT. It encodes CASSLTGGPTDTQYF.

This chain connects TRBV12-5 to TRBJ1-5; TRBD1 might be the D (6 bases). The V gene's germline CDR1 is LGHNT and CDR2 FRNRAP. The CDR3 length is 15 residues. Between the trimmed V and J ends, which lost 6 bases and 0 bases, there was a span of 12 bases. CDR3 amino acids: CASGVGGHSNQPQHF. The CDR3 DNA reads TGTGCTAGTGGCGTCGGGGGGCATAGCAATCAGCCCCAGCATTTT.

This sequence joins TRBV6-6 and TRBJ2-3, with TRBD2 identical over 8 bases. V gave up 5 bases and J gave up 1 base; unmatched junction bases: 8. The length of the CDR3 is 16 residues. From germline, CDR1 is MNHNY and CDR2 SVGAGI (reference sequence). CDR3 sequence reads: CASSTGRGVRTDTQYF. CDR3 DNA sequence: TGTGCCAGCAGTACTGGGCGGGGGGTCCGCACAGATACGCAGTATTTT.

V usage is TRBV2 and J usage is TRBJ2-3, with 8 nucleotides matching TRBD2. With V trimmed by 4 bases and J by 9 bases, 9 bases remained unmatched. The CDR3 spans 14 residues. Germline CDR1 reads SNHLY; CDR2 reads FYNNEI. The CDR3 nucleotides read TGTGCCAGCAGTGTGGTGACTAGCGAGATGACGCAGTATTTT. As protein: CASSVVTSEMTQYF. Using reference TRBV2 and TRBJ2-3 for the parts outside the CDR3, the full variable domain is EPEVTQTPSHQVTQMGQEVILRCVPISNHLYFYWYRQILGQKVEFLVSFYNNEISEKSEIFDDQFSVERPDGSNFTLKIRSTKLEDSAMYFCASSVVTSEMTQYFGPGTRLTVL.

The rearrangement joins TRBV30 to TRBJ2-3, with 10 bases fitting TRBD2. V lost 0 bases to trimming and J lost 4 bases; unmatched junction nucleotides: 10. Germline assignment: CDR1 GTSNPN and CDR2 SVGIG (reference sequence). This CDR3 is built from 17 residues. The CDR3 nucleotides read TGTGCCTGGAGTGTCGGGGGAGCGGGGGGGGCCCCAGATACGCAGTATTTT. It yields the protein CAWSVGGAGGAPDTQYF.

The chain joins TRBV2 to TRBJ2-1; 9 bases fit TRBD2. V shed 3 bases and J 8 bases; nucleotides not matched to a gene: 8. This CDR3 contains 15 residues. Germline lookup yields CDR1 SNHLY and CDR2 FYNNEI. The CDR3 region has the DNA TGTGCCAGCAGTGACGGGGTAGCGGGGGTAGATGAGCAGTTCTTC. Amino acid sequence: CASSDGVAGVDEQFF.

This rearrangement joins TRBV4-3 to TRBJ2-1; tentatively, D is TRBD1 (6 bases). Trimming took off 0 bases at V and 9 bases at J, with 12 bases between the two ends. Germline loops: CDR1 LGHNA, CDR2 YSLEER. The CDR3 length is 14 residues. The CDR3 loop is CASSQEGQGCEQFF. The CDR3 DNA reads TGCGCCAGCAGCCAAGAGGGGCAGGGGTGTGAGCAGTTCTTC.

The chain employs TRBV28 and TRBJ1-3; no clear D. CDR3 length: 15 residues. Germline-derived CDR1 and CDR2 are MDHEN and SYDVKM. With 3 bases removed from V and 0 bases from J, the gap between germline ends came to 9 bases. Written as DNA, the CDR3 is TGTGCCAGCAGTTTTTCCATTCCCTCTGGAAACACCATATATTTT. It specifies CASSFSIPSGNTIYF.

The chain has TRBV6-5 and TRBJ2-1, with a weak D call TRBD2 (5 bases). Trimming removed 2 bases at V and 3 bases at J, with 14 bases between. The CDR3 consists of 16 residues. CDR1 MNHEY and CDR2 SVGAGI come from the germline V gene. For the CDR3, the DNA is TGTGCCAGCAGTTACCTAGCTAGCCCCCTCTACAATGAGCAGTTCTTC. Protein: CASSYLASPLYNEQFF.

The chain links TRBV29-1 to TRBJ2-7; 11 bases match TRBD1. CDR3 length: 13 amino acids. J gave up 7 bases and V 6 bases, and 8 bases lay outside the gene matches. Germline-derived CDR1 and CDR2 are SQVTM and ANQGSEA. The CDR3 loop is CSVAGTGGREQYF. In nucleotides, the CDR3 is TGCAGCGTAGCCGGGACAGGGGGTAGGGAGCAGTACTTC.

The chain is built from TRBV19 and TRBJ1-2, with D tentatively TRBD1 (6 bases). The CDR3 loop spans 15 amino acids. With 7 bases removed from V and 1 base from J, the gap between germline ends came to 16 bases. Per germline, CDR1 LNHDA and CDR2 SQIVND (reference sequence). The CDR3 nucleotides read TGTGCCAGTAAAGGGGGTTCGGCGGTTAACTATGGCTACACCTTC. Translating gives CASKGGSAVNYGYTF.

This clone was seen a single time. The chain is built from TRBV21-1 and TRBJ1-2; no check of the table's D call, TRBD1, against the DNA was made. TRBV21-1 corresponds to a pseudogene. This CDR3 is 14 amino acids long. The CDR3 DNA follows: TGTGCCAGCAGCAATCACAACCCAGGGGATGGCTACACCTTC. It is translated as CASSNHNPGDGYTF.

The chain carries TRBV25-1 and TRBJ1-2; D is perhaps TRBD1 (5 bases). Germline-derived CDR1 and CDR2 are MGHDK and SYGVNS. This CDR3 is built from 14 residues. V lost 4 bases, J lost 0 bases, and 9 bases lay in between. The CDR3 is CASSGLDTNYGYTF. CDR3 DNA sequence: TGTGCCAGCAGTGGCTTGGACACTAACTATGGCTACACCTTC.

The rearrangement uses TRBV6-5 and TRBJ2-7; TRBD1 matches at 9 bases. CDR1 is MNHEY, CDR2 SVGAGI, per germline. CDR3 length: 15 amino acids. J was trimmed by 0 bases and V by 6 bases; bases with no gene match: 6. CDR3 in amino acids: CASSPRTGVSYEQYF. The DNA of the CDR3 is TGTGCCAGCAGCCCCCGGACAGGGGTCTCCTACGAGCAGTACTTC.

The V gene is TRBV27, the J gene TRBJ2-5, with TRBD1 as a possible D gene (5 bases). The CDR3 is 14 amino acids. V was shortened by 5 bases and J by 0 bases, with 10 bases between the two germline ends. Germline values: CDR1 MNHEY, CDR2 SMNVEV (reference sequence). CDR3 DNA: TGTGCCAGCAGTCCAACAGGTTACCAAGAGACCCAGTACTTC. Translation gives CASSPTGYQETQYF.